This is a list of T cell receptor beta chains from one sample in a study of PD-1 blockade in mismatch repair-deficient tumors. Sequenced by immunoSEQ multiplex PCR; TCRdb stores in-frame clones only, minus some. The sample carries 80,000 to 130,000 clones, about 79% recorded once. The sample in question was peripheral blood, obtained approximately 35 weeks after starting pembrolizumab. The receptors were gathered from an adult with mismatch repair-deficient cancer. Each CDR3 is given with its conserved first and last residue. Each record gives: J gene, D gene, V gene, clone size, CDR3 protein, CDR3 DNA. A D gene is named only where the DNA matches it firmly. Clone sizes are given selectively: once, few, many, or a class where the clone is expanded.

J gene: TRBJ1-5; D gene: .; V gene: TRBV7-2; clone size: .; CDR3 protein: CASTRRGSNQPQHF; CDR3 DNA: TGTGCCAGCACCCGTAGGGGAAGCAATCAGCCCCAGCATTTT
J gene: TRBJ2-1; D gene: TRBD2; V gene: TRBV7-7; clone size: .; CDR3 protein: CASSIEVGLAGIYNEQFF; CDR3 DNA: TGTGCTAGCAGCATTGAAGTAGGACTAGCGGGAATCTACAATGAGCAGTTCTTC
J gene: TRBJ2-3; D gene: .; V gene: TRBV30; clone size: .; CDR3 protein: CAWSVGVMGFFSTDTQYF; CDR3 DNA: TGTGCCTGGAGTGTTGGTGTAATGGGGTTCTTTTCTACAGATACGCAGTATTTT
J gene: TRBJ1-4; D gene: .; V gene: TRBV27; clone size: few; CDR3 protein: CASKGLSTLEKLFF; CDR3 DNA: TGTGCCAGCAAAGGACTCTCGACCTTAGAAAAACTGTTTTTT
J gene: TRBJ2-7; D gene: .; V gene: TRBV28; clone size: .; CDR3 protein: CASSPSLPKKYEQYF; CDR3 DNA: TGTGCCAGCAGCCCGAGCCTACCGAAAAAGTACGAGCAGTACTTC
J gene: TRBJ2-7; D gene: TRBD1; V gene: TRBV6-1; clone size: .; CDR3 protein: CATLPPGQGQYEQYF; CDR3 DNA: TGTGCCACCCTCCCCCCGGGACAGGGTCAGTACGAGCAGTACTTC
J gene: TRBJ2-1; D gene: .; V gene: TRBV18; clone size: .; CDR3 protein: CASSPRQGFNEQFF; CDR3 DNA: TGTGCCAGCTCACCGAGGCAGGGGTTCAATGAGCAGTTCTTC
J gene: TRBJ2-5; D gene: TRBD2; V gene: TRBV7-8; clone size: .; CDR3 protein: CASSFSGANQETQYF; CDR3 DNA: TGTGCCAGCAGCTTTAGCGGGGCCAACCAAGAGACCCAGTACTTC
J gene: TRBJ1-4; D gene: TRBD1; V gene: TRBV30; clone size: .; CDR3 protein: CACNRDRDEKLFF; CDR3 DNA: TGTGCCTGTAACCGGGACAGAGATGAAAAACTGTTTTTT
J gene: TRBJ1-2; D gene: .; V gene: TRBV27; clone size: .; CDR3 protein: CASSLSVRHYGYTF; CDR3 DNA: TGTGCCAGCAGTTTATCTGTCAGACACTATGGCTACACCTTC
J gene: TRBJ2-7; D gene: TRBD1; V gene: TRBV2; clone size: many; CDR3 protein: CASGGTGYFEQYF; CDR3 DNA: TGTGCCAGCGGAGGGACAGGATACTTCGAGCAGTACTTC
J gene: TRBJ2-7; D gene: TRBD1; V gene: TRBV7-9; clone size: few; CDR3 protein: CASSSPGQGDYEQYF; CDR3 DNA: TGTGCCAGCAGCTCCCCGGGACAGGGGGATTACGAGCAGTACTTC
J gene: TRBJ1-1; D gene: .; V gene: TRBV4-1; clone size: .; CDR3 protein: CASSREPQRAVNTEAFF; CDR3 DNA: TGCGCCAGCAGCCGCGAGCCGCAAAGGGCCGTGAACACTGAAGCTTTCTTT
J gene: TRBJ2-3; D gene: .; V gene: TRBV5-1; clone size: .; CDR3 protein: CASSPTYGGAGDTQYF; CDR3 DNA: TGCGCCAGCAGCCCGACCTATGGGGGCGCGGGAGATACGCAGTATTTT
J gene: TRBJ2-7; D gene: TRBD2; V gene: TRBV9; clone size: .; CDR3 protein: CASSVAVAGGYEQYF; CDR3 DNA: TGTGCCAGCAGCGTAGCGGTTGCGGGAGGGTACGAGCAGTACTTC
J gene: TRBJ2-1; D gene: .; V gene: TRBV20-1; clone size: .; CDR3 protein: CSVIKNNEQFF; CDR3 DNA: TGCAGTGTAATAAAAAACAATGAGCAGTTCTTC
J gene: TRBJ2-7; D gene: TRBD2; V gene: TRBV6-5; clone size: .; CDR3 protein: CASTVAGGDEQYF; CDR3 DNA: TGTGCCAGCACTGTAGCGGGAGGGGACGAGCAGTACTTC
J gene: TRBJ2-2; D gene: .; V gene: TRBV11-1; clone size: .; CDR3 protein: CASSSLSGVDGELFF; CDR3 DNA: TGTGCCAGCAGCTCCCTTAGCGGTGTCGACGGGGAGCTGTTTTTT
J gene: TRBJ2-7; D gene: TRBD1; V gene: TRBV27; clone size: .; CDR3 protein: CASSLFGTDYEQYF; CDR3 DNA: TGTGCCAGCAGTTTATTTGGGACAGACTACGAGCAGTACTTC
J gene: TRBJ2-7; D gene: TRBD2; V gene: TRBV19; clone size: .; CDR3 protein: CASSGQKSSGSYEQYF; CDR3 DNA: TGTGCCAGTAGTGGACAGAAAAGTAGCGGGAGCTACGAGCAGTACTTC
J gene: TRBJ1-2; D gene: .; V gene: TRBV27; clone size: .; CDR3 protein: CASSSSQGSRGYTF; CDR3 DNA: TGTGCCAGCAGTTCCAGCCAGGGATCGAGGGGCTACACCTTC
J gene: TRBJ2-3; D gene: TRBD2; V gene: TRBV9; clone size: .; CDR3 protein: CASSPLAGVGDTQYF; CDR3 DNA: TGTGCCAGCAGCCCACTAGCGGGAGTGGGAGATACGCAGTATTTT
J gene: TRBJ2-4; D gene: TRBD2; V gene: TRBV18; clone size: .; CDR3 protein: CASSRTSGRFQYF; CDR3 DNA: TGTGCCAGCTCAAGGACTAGCGGGAGGTTCCAGTACTTC
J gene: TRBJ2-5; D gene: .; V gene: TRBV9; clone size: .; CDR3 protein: CASSGYGGFQETQYF; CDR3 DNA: TGTGCCAGCAGCGGCTACGGGGGATTCCAAGAGACCCAGTACTTC
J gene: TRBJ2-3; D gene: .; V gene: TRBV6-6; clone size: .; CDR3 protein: CASSDTQTTQYF; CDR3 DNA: TGTGCCAGCAGTGATACTCAGACTACGCAGTATTTT
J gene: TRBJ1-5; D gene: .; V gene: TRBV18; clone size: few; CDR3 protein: CASSPASSGQPQHF; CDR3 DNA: TGTGCCAGCTCACCAGCGAGCTCGGGTCAGCCCCAGCATTTT
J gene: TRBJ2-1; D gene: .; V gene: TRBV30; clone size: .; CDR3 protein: CAWSRGRSYNEQFF; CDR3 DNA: TGTGCCTGGAGCAGGGGTCGGTCCTACAATGAGCAGTTCTTC